This T cell receptor beta chain is drawn from a study of beta chain features in type 1 diabetes. This CDR3 contains 13 residues. Germline V CDR1 and CDR2: MNHEY, SMNVEV (reference sequence). V was clipped by 3 bases and J by 8 bases, with 11 bases between them. Expressed TCRB transcripts were sequenced after all isolated RNA was converted to cDNA. Measured with immunoSEQ multiplex PCR; TCRdb has only the in-frame clones, and not every one. The table shows 300,000 to 400,000 clones, with roughly 11% occurring only once. This clone was seen a few times. This TCR was sampled from a woman aged 30 to 39 in good health. This rearrangement joins TRBV27 to TRBJ2-1; D may be TRBD2 (6 bases). The specimen was naive CD4+ T cells from blood. The CDR3 sequence is CASSLTSRDEQFF. The CDR3 DNA follows: TGTGCCAGCAGTTTGACTAGTCGCGATGAGCAGTTCTTC.